This entry lists 27 T cell receptor beta chains sequenced from one sample in a study of blood T cell repertoires in COVID-19. Clones were sequenced by immunoSEQ multiplex PCR, and TCRdb holds only the in-frame ones, with some missing. The sample contains 200,000 to 250,000 clones, about nine tenths of which appear only once. The sequencing input was peripheral blood. The receptors come from an older man with acute or convalescent COVID-19.

The rearrangement joins TRBV10-3 to TRBJ1-1; tentative D call: TRBD1 (5 bases). The V gene lost 6 bases and the J gene lost 6 bases, with 11 bases spanning the gap. Germline CDR1 reads ENHRY; CDR2 reads SYGVKD. The length of the CDR3 is 12 residues. The DNA for the CDR3 is TGTGCCATCAGGGAAGGGGTATCTGAAGCTTTCTTT. Translating it yields CAIREGVSEAFF.

The chain recombines TRBV7-3 with TRBJ2-3, with 7 bases identical to TRBD1. J gave up 1 base and V 5 bases, and 21 bases lay outside the gene matches. This CDR3 has 20 residues. Germline CDR1 is SGHTA and CDR2 is FQGTGA. This CDR3 reads CASSPEPRGFIPLRTDTQYF. CDR3 in DNA: TGTGCCAGCAGCCCCGAACCCAGGGGGTTCATCCCACTGCGCACAGATACGCAGTATTTT.

The genes are TRBV28 and TRBJ2-7; possibly TRBD1 for D (7 bases). Germline values: CDR1 MDHEN, CDR2 SYDVKM. V dropped 6 bases and J dropped 3 bases, with 15 bases sitting between them. There are 14 residues in the CDR3. DNA for the CDR3: TGTGCCAGCAGAATGACAGGGAGGATCTACGAGCAGTACTTC. It codes for CASRMTGRIYEQYF. Using reference TRBV28 and TRBJ2-7 for the parts outside the CDR3, the full variable domain is DVKVTQSSRYLVKRTGEKVFLECVQDMDHENMFWYRQDPGLGLRLIYFSYDVKMKEKGDIPEGYSVSREKKERFSLILESASTNQTSMYLCASRMTGRIYEQYFGPGTRLTVT.

This clone was counted between two and nine times. The chain uses TRBV10-3 and TRBJ1-2, with D perhaps matching TRBD1 (5 bases). This CDR3 comprises 15 residues. From germline, CDR1 is ENHRY and CDR2 SYGVKD. V lost 5 bases, J lost 6 bases, and 19 bases lay in between. The CDR3 region is CAISKSTGTENGYTF. The CDR3 nucleotides are TGTGCCATCAGTAAAAGCACCGGGACTGAGAATGGCTACACCTTC.

The chain couples TRBV13 to TRBJ2-1; possible D gene TRBD2, 5 bases. CDR1 and CDR2 from the germline V gene are PRHDT and FYEKMQ (reference sequence). The V end lost 5 bases, the J end lost 14 bases, and 22 bases lay between the germline ends. The CDR3 length is 14 residues. The CDR3 here is CASSVTTGLLGKFF. The CDR3 DNA sequence: TGTGCCAGCAGCGTTACCACTGGACTCCTCGGCAAGTTCTTC.

J is TRBJ2-1 and V is TRBV6-1; D is possibly TRBD2 (5 bases). CDR1 and CDR2 (germline): MNHNS, SASEGT. V was pared by 1 base and J by 9 bases, with 19 bases between. The length of the CDR3 is 16 residues. The CDR3 loop reads CASSEEVGVPPLEQFF. CDR3 nucleotide sequence: TGTGCCAGCAGTGAAGAGGTGGGAGTGCCCCCCCTTGAGCAGTTCTTC.

CDR3 protein: CASSSTGNTEAFF. CDR3 sequence (DNA): TGTGCCAGCAGTTCGACAGGGAACACTGAAGCTTTCTTT. The chain joins TRBV6-6 to TRBJ1-1, with a tentative D call TRBD1 (6 bases). Germline lookup yields CDR1 MNHNY and CDR2 SVGAGI (reference sequence). Trimming removed 4 bases at V and 1 base at J, with 7 bases between. This CDR3 has 13 amino acids.

This clone occurred a few times. CDR3 region: CASSLRRDSPLHF. In DNA form, the CDR3 reads TGCGCCAGCAGCTTGAGGAGAGATTCACCCCTCCACTTT. The chain carries TRBV5-1 and TRBJ1-6; unclear D gene. Germline V gene sequence: CDR1 SGHRS, CDR2 YFSETQ. The CDR3 is 13 residues long. V was clipped by 1 base and J by 8 bases, with 7 bases between them.

This chain connects TRBV9 to TRBJ2-2, with unresolved D. From germline, CDR1 is SGDLS and CDR2 YYNGEE. The CDR3 extends over 13 amino acids. Trimming took off 0 bases at V and 4 bases at J, with 4 bases between the two ends. Written as DNA, the CDR3 is TGTGCCAGCAGCGTAGGAGTCACCGGGGAGCTGTTTTTT. It encodes CASSVGVTGELFF. Drawing the rest from reference TRBV9 and TRBJ2-2, the complete variable domain is DSGVTQTPKHLITATGQRVTLRCSPRSGDLSVYWYQQSLDQGLQFLIQYYNGEERAKGNILERFSAQQFPDLHSELNLSSLELGDSALYFCASSVGVTGELFFGEGSRLTVL.

A single count supports this clone. The rearrangement links TRBV10-3 to TRBJ2-1, with TRBD2 matching 7 bases. CDR3 size: 16 residues. CDR1 and CDR2 from the germline V gene are ENHRY and SYGVKD. Trimming took 1 base from V and 0 from J; bases not matched to a gene: 3. Written as DNA, the CDR3 is TGTGCCATCAGTGAGTTCGGCGGGAGCTCCTACAATGAGCAGTTCTTC. Protein: CAISEFGGSSYNEQFF.

CDR3 amino acids: CASSPPGQLLNTGELFF. Written as DNA, the CDR3 is TGTGCCAGCTCACCACCTGGACAGCTCCTCAACACCGGGGAGCTGTTTTTT. This chain links TRBV18 with TRBJ2-2; maybe TRBD1 (6 bases). The V and J ends lost 0 bases and 2 bases respectively, with 13 bases between them. This CDR3 region has 17 residues. In germline, CDR1 is KGHSH, CDR2 LQKENI.

The CDR3 reads CASSLVGRPTSTDTQYF. The CDR3 DNA reads TGTGCCAGCAGCTTAGTAGGCAGACCGACTAGCACAGATACGCAGTATTTT. The genes are TRBV7-2 and TRBJ2-3; D is unresolved. V was trimmed by 1 base and J by 0 bases, leaving 14 bases between them. Germline V CDR1 and CDR2: SGHTA, FQGNSA. The CDR3 contains 17 residues.

The chain has TRBV4-1 and TRBJ2-2; a weak D match, TRBD2 (5 bases). The ends were cut back, 6 bases at V and 5 bases at J, with 22 bases in the middle. This CDR3 is built from 17 residues. CDR1 and CDR2 from the germline V gene are MGHRA and YSYEKL. The CDR3 nucleotides read TGCGCCAGCAGTCCAAGATCGCCCGGGGTCATTACCGGGGAGCTGTTTTTT. Its protein is CASSPRSPGVITGELFF.

This rearrangement joins TRBV7-9 to TRBJ2-2; D is undetermined. V lost 2 bases, J lost 6 bases, and 7 bases lay in between. Germline V gene data show CDR1 as SEHNR and CDR2 as FQNEAQ (reference sequence). The CDR3 covers 13 residues. The CDR3 DNA is TGTGCCAGCAGCTTAACTTCCGCCGGGGAGCTGTTTTTT. It yields the protein CASSLTSAGELFF.

The CDR3 region has the DNA TGTGCCAGTAGTATCGACAGGGGGCGGGGCTATGGCTACACCTTC. This encodes CASSIDRGRGYGYTF. This chain links TRBV19 with TRBJ1-2; 10 bases align to TRBD1. Trimming cost V 3 bases and J 4 bases; bases outside gene matches: 5. The CDR3 has 15 amino acids. Germline assignment: CDR1 LNHDA and CDR2 SQIVND (reference sequence).

CDR3 protein: CATSDPSGRAVKSYNEQFF. The CDR3 DNA reads TGTGCCACCAGTGACCCTAGCGGGAGGGCCGTTAAGTCCTACAATGAGCAGTTCTTC. The chain joins TRBV24-1 to TRBJ2-1, with TRBD2 matching over 12 bases. In germline, CDR1 is KGHDR, CDR2 SFDVKD. The length of the CDR3 is 19 residues. V lost 4 bases and J lost 1; bases outside the gene matches: 10.

The table lists this clone with a count of one. This rearrangement joins TRBV7-9 to TRBJ2-7; tentative D call: TRBD2 (6 bases). V lost 6 bases and J lost 9, with 9 bases in between. CDR3 length: 10 residues. CDR1 is SEHNR and CDR2 is FQNEAQ in the germline V gene (reference sequence). The CDR3 spells CASRMGGQYV. In DNA form, the CDR3 reads TGTGCCAGCAGGATGGGGGGGCAGTACGTC.

J is TRBJ2-1 and V is TRBV11-2; D might be TRBD1 (7 bases). The V and J ends lost 7 bases and 5 bases respectively, with 18 bases between them. CDR1 is SGHAT and CDR2 is FQNNGV in the germline V gene. The CDR3 loop spans 15 amino acids. CDR3 loop: CASIGGGLGDNEQFF. CDR3 nucleotides: TGTGCCAGCATCGGAGGGGGCTTGGGCGACAATGAGCAGTTCTTC.

The CDR3 region is CASVTERARNTGELFF. Here the CDR3 DNA reads TGTGCCAGTGTTACAGAGCGGGCCCGGAACACCGGGGAGCTGTTTTTT. This chain links TRBV11-2 with TRBJ2-2; a possible D gene is TRBD2 (6 bases). Germline V CDR1 and CDR2: SGHAT, FQNNGV. CDR3 length: 16 amino acids. V lost 9 bases and J lost 1, with 18 bases in between.

This chain joins TRBV5-6 and TRBJ2-7; 8 nucleotides agree with TRBD1. From germline, CDR1 is SGHDT and CDR2 YYEEEE. The J segment lost 4 bases and the V segment lost 0 bases, leaving 3 bases of the junction unmatched. The CDR3 length is 14 residues. The CDR3 protein is CASSLGQGRYEQYF. CDR3 nucleotide sequence: TGTGCCAGCAGCTTGGGACAGGGGCGGTACGAGCAGTACTTC.

To note about this clone: The same CDR3 also results from other DNA sequences found in this sample. The chain carries TRBV6-6 and TRBJ1-2; no firm D call. V lost 0 bases and J 7 bases, leaving 12 bases between the germline ends. The CDR3 extends over 14 amino acids. The germline CDR1 and CDR2 sequences are MNHNY and SVGAGI (reference sequence). The CDR3 nucleotides are TGTGCCAGCAGTTACTCGGGAGGGCAAGGTGGCTACACCTTC. This codes for CASSYSGGQGGYTF.

The CDR3 nucleotides are TGCGCCAGCAGCGCAACAGGGGGTCAAGAGACCCAGTACTTC. It yields the protein CASSATGGQETQYF. The V and J genes are TRBV5-1 and TRBJ2-5, with 8 bases identical to TRBD1. Looked up from germline, CDR1 is SGHRS and CDR2 is YFSETQ. J lost 2 bases, V lost 4 bases, and 4 bases had no gene match. The CDR3 is made up of 14 amino acids.

The genes are TRBV14 and TRBJ2-1; possibly TRBD2 for D (6 bases). This CDR3 contains 16 residues. Germline loops: CDR1 SGHDN, CDR2 FVKESK. V shed 4 bases and J shed 5 bases, with 18 bases lying between them. DNA for the CDR3: TGTGCCAGCAGCCCACCGCGGGACCCACTGAACAATGAGCAGTTCTTC. The encoded protein is CASSPPRDPLNNEQFF.

The V and J genes are TRBV14 and TRBJ2-1, with 8 positions matching TRBD2. This CDR3 contains 17 residues. V dropped 2 bases and J dropped 0; count of bases not matched to a gene: 6. In germline, CDR1 is SGHDN, CDR2 FVKESK. The CDR3 DNA sequence: TGTGCCAGCAGCCAACTCTGGCTAGCGGGCTCCTACAATGAGCAGTTCTTC. This codes for CASSQLWLAGSYNEQFF. Combining the CDR3 with reference TRBV14 and TRBJ2-1 gives the whole variable domain EAGVTQFPSHSVIEKGQTVTLRCDPISGHDNLYWYRRVMGKEIKFLLHFVKESKQDESGMPNNRFLAERTGGTYSTLKVQPAELEDSGVYFCASSQLWLAGSYNEQFFGPGTRLTVL.

The chain links TRBV28 to TRBJ1-5; D remains ambiguous. The CDR3 consists of 15 residues. V gave up 3 bases and J gave up 1 base, with 10 bases separating them. Germline V gene lookup returns CDR1 MDHEN and CDR2 SYDVKM. CDR3 in amino acids: CASSFYPVSNQPQHF. In DNA form, the CDR3 reads TGTGCCAGCAGTTTTTACCCAGTGAGCAATCAGCCCCAGCATTTT.

The chain recombines TRBV28 with TRBJ1-5; maybe TRBD1 (5 bases). This CDR3 comprises 17 residues. V lost 3 bases and J lost 2, with 17 bases in between. Germline-derived CDR1 and CDR2 are MDHEN and SYDVKM. CDR3 residues: CASSFDILKTGNQPQHF. CDR3 in DNA: TGTGCCAGCAGTTTTGATATTTTAAAGACAGGCAATCAGCCCCAGCATTTT.

The CDR3 sequence is CASSLARWTADNEQFF. CDR3 coding DNA: TGTGCCAGCAGCTTAGCCAGGTGGACAGCGGACAATGAGCAGTTCTTC. The chain employs TRBV7-2 and TRBJ2-1; possibly TRBD1 for D (6 bases). Germline V gives CDR1 SGHTA, CDR2 FQGNSA. CDR3 length: 16 residues. V shed 0 bases and J shed 5 bases, with 14 bases lying between them.